The 9 T cell receptor beta chains below were found in one sample sequenced in a study of control samples from healthy donors and cancer patients. Clones were sequenced by immunoSEQ multiplex PCR, and TCRdb holds only the in-frame ones, with some missing. The table shows some 80,000 clones, with about 87% occurring only once. The sequenced material came from PBMCs. These receptors were obtained from a woman aged 60-75 years with head and neck cancer.

The chain has TRBV19 and TRBJ2-5; the match to TRBD2 covers 8 bases. The CDR3 has 18 amino acids. V was clipped by 0 bases and J by 4 bases; unmatched bases: 13. Germline V gene sequence: CDR1 LNHDA, CDR2 SQIVND (reference sequence). For the CDR3, the DNA is TGTGCCAGTAGTATAGAGTTGGGAAGGGCGGGACTAGGAGAGACCCAGTACTTC. Residues: CASSIELGRAGLGETQYF.

CDR3 region: CASPFFYEQYF. The CDR3 DNA is TGTGCCAGCCCCTTTTTCTACGAGCAGTACTTC. This rearrangement joins TRBV6-5 to TRBJ2-7; the D is unclear. Trimming cost V 8 bases and J 3 bases, with 8 bases left between them. The CDR3 totals 11 residues. Germline V CDR1 and CDR2: MNHEY, SVGAGI.

The J gene is TRBJ2-7, the V gene TRBV12-2; the table's D call of TRBD2 was not tested on the DNA. TRBV12-2 is flagged as a pseudogene. This CDR3 has 17 residues. CDR3 protein: CASRFALLGREPPEQYF. CDR3 in DNA: TGTGCAAGTCGCTTCGCCCTCCTAGGGCGGGAGCCCCCCGAGCAGTACTTC.

The rearrangement links TRBV5-1 to TRBJ1-3; 7 bases map to TRBD1. V was pared by 4 bases and J by 1 base, with 2 bases of the junction left unmatched. The CDR3 consists of 14 residues. The germline CDR1 and CDR2 sequences are SGHRS and YFSETQ. The CDR3 sequence is CASSVDRSGNTIYF. CDR3 sequence (DNA): TGCGCCAGCAGCGTGGACAGGTCTGGAAACACCATATATTTT.

This chain uses TRBV12-5 with TRBJ2-5; D gene unclear. Trimming took 2 bases from V and 5 from J, leaving 9 bases between them. CDR3 size: 13 residues. Looked up from germline, CDR1 is LGHNT and CDR2 is FRNRAP. CDR3 protein: CASGLSTPETQYF. For the CDR3, the DNA is TGTGCTAGTGGTTTGTCCACACCGGAGACCCAGTACTTC.

The chain uses TRBV5-1 and TRBJ1-3; weak D call: TRBD1 (5 bases). Per germline, CDR1 SGHRS and CDR2 YFSETQ. The CDR3 totals 16 residues. V shed 4 bases and J shed 3 bases, with 17 bases lying between them. In DNA, the CDR3 is TGCGCCAGCAGCATTACCGGGACCGACCTTGGAAACACCATATATTTT. Translation gives CASSITGTDLGNTIYF.

The chain uses TRBV5-1 and TRBJ2-7; 8 bases agree with TRBD1. This CDR3 spans 15 amino acids. Unmatched junction bases numbered 9, after V lost 3 bases and J lost 4 bases. Germline V gives CDR1 SGHRS, CDR2 YFSETQ. CDR3 DNA: TGCGCCAGCAGCTCGGGCGGGACAGGCCCTTACGAGCAGTACTTC. Translated: CASSSGGTGPYEQYF.

This chain uses TRBV7-9 with TRBJ1-2; D gene ambiguous. Trimming cost V 6 bases and J 4 bases, with 12 bases left between them. Per the germline V gene, CDR1 is SEHNR and CDR2 is FQNEAQ (reference sequence). The CDR3 runs to 13 residues. In nucleotides, the CDR3 is TGTGCCAGCAGACAAGAGAATGGCTATGGCTACACCTTC. This sequence encodes CASRQENGYGYTF.

V is TRBV28 and J is TRBJ2-1; a possible D gene is TRBD1 (5 bases). CDR1 is MDHEN, CDR2 SYDVKM, per germline. This CDR3 contains 18 residues. V dropped 4 bases and J dropped 4 bases, with 23 bases sitting between them. CDR3 loop: CASSSVIGQGSGYNEQFF. As DNA, the CDR3 is TGTGCCAGCAGTTCCGTAATAGGGCAGGGTTCGGGTTACAATGAGCAGTTCTTC.